This T cell receptor (beta chain) was profiled in a study of PD-L1 blockade in urothelial cancer. Study-level information: Per blood sample, T cells had a median of around 140,000.

Templates that were synthetic TCR analogs were spiked into each PCR. The table came from immunoSEQ multiplex PCR; TCRdb's copy has only in-frame clones and leaves some out. The sample records around 87,000 clones, around four fifths being singletons. V was clipped by 8 bases and J by 7 bases; unmatched bases: 6. Germline V gene lookup returns CDR1 SNHLY and CDR2 FYNNEI. CDR3 size: 12 residues. Regarding time point: peripheral blood 6 weeks after treatment start. This receptor was identified in a man aged 65 to 85 with urothelial cancer. Material: PBMCs, obtained around atezolizumab (anti-PD-L1) treatment. The chain uses TRBV2 and TRBJ2-3, with 7 bases aligning to TRBD2. The CDR3 coding sequence is TGTGCCAGCGGGGGGGTGGAAAATACGCAGTATTTT. As protein: CASGGVENTQYF.